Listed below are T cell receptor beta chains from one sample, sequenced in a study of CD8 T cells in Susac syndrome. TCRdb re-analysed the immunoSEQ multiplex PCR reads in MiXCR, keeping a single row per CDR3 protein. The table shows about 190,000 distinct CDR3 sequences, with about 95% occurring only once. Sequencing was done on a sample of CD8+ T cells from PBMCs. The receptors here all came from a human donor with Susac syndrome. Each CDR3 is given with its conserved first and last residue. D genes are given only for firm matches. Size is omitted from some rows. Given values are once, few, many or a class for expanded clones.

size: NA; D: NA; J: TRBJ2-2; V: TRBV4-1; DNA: TGCGCCAGCAGCCCTAGTGGTACCGGGGAGCTGTTTTTT; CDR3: CASSPSGTGELFF
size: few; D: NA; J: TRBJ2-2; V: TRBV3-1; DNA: TGTGCCAGCAGTTCTGGGACAAACACCGGGGAGCTGTTTTTT; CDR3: CASSSGTNTGELFF
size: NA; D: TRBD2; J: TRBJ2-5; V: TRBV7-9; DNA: TGTGCCAGCAGCTTTAGGGCGGGAGTTCAGGAGACCCAGTACTTC; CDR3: CASSFRAGVQETQYF
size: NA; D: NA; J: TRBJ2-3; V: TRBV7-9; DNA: TGTGCCAGCAGCTTAAAGCGGGACATCCTGAGCACAGATACGCAGTATTTT; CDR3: CASSLKRDILSTDTQYF
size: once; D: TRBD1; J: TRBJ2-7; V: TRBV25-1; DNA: TGTGCCAGCAGTGAATCTATGGGACAGGGGGTCTACGAGCAGTACTTC; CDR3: CASSESMGQGVYEQYF
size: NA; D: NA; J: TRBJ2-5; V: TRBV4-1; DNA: TGCGCCAGCAGCCAAGAAGAGCGGAGTGCGGTAGAGACCCAGTACTTC; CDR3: CASSQEERSAVETQYF
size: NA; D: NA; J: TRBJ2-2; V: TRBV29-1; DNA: TGCAGCGTTGAAAACCAGAGGAACACCGGGGAGCTGTTTTTT; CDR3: CSVENQRNTGELFF
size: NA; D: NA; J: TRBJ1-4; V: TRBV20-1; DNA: TGCAGTGCTATGACGGGACTCCTAAATGAAAAACTGTTTTTT; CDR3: CSAMTGLLNEKLFF
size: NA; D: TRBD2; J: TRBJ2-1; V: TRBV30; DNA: TGTGCCTGGAGGTTTTTAGCGGGGGGCTACAATGAGCAGTTCTTC; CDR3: CAWRFLAGGYNEQFF
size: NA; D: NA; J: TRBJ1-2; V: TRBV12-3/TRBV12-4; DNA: TGTGCCAGCAGTTTCCAGGGAGGGAACTATGGCTACACCTTC; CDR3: CASSFQGGNYGYTF
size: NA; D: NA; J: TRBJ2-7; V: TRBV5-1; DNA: TGCGCCAGCAGCTACGTTACGGGGGACGAGCAGTACTTC; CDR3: CASSYVTGDEQYF
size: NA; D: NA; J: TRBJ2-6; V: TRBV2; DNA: TGTGCCAGCAGAGGACCGAGCTCTGGGGCCAACGTCCTGACTTTC; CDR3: CASRGPSSGANVLTF
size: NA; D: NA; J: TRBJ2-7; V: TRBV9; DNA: TGTGCCAGCAGCCCTACCGGGGGAATCCACGAGCAGTACTTC; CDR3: CASSPTGGIHEQYF
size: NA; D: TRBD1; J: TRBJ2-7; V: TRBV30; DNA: TGTGCCTGGGAACGGGGGACAGGAGCCTACGAGCAGTACTTC; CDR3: CAWERGTGAYEQYF
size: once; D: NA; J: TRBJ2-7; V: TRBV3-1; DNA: TGTGCCAGCAGCCAAAACGGGGTGGACAGATTGGGATTTGAGCAGTACTTC; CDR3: CASSQNGVDRLGFEQYF
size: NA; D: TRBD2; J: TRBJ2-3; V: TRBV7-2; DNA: TGTGCCAGCAGCTTAGGGGGCGGGAGTGGAGCAGATACGCAGTATTTT; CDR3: CASSLGGGSGADTQYF
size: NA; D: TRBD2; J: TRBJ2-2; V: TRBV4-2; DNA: TGTGCCAGCAGCCAAGAATGGGCGGGGGGGTATTCCGGGGAGCTGTTTTTT; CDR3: CASSQEWAGGYSGELFF
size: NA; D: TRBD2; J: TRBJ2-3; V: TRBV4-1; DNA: TGCGCCAGCAGCCAACTAGCGGGAGTAGAGAATACGCAGTATTTT; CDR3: CASSQLAGVENTQYF
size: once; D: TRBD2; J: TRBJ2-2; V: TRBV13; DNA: TGTGCCAGCAGCTCGGGACTAGCGGGAGTTCCCGGGGAGCTGTTTTTT; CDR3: CASSSGLAGVPGELFF
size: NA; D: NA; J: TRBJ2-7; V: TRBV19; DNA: TGTGCCAGTAGTATCGCTTGGGACACAATTTACGAGCAGTACTTC; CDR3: CASSIAWDTIYEQYF
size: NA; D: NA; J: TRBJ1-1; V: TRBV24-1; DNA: TGTGCCATCCCAAGGGGGGGCACTGAAGCTTTCTTT; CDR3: CAIPRGGTEAFF
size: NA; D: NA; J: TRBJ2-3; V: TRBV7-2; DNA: TGTGCCAGCAGCTTCAACCTACAGGGTATCACAGATACGCAGTATTTT; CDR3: CASSFNLQGITDTQYF
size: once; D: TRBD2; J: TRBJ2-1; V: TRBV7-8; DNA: TGTGCCAGCTGGACTAGCGGGAGGGCAATAACTTACAATGAGCAGTTCTTC; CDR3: CASWTSGRAITYNEQFF
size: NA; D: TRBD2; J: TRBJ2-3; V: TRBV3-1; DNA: TGTGCCAGCAGCCAAGATTATCTAGCGGGAGTCCCAGATACGCAGTATTTT; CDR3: CASSQDYLAGVPDTQYF